The 13 T cell receptor beta chains reported below all come from one sample, sequenced in a study of cytomegalovirus exposure and HLA in healthy donors. Vbeta (60) and Jbeta (13) primers were used in the PCR. The protocol was immunoSEQ multiplex PCR, while the TCRdb copy is restricted to in-frame clones and leaves out a portion. The data hold roughly 150,000 clones, with around 78% observed a single time. The specimen was PBMCs. Every receptor here comes from a man aged 35 to 55 in good health and CMV-seronegative.

This chain uses TRBV19 with TRBJ2-7, with TRBD1 matching 8 bases. In germline, CDR1 is LNHDA, CDR2 SQIVND (reference sequence). This CDR3 contains 14 residues. V shed 4 bases, J shed 7 bases, and the junction held 9 bases outside the gene matches. The DNA of the CDR3 is TGTGCCAGTAGTACGGACCAGGGGGCTAGGGAGCAGTACGTC. This gives the protein CASSTDQGAREQYV.

This chain connects TRBV11-2 to TRBJ2-7, with TRBD2 matching over 10 bases. The CDR3 runs to 16 residues. V gave up 5 bases and J gave up 2 bases; unmatched junction bases: 9. Germline lookup yields CDR1 SGHAT and CDR2 FQNNGV. The CDR3 region has the DNA TGTGCCAGCAGCAGACCTAGCGGGAGCCTACCCTACGAGCAGTACTTC. It encodes CASSRPSGSLPYEQYF.

This clone was seen only once. V and J are TRBV18 and TRBJ2-3; 7 positions match TRBD1. Germline loops: CDR1 KGHSH, CDR2 LQKENI. J gave up 2 bases and V 3 bases, and 2 bases lay outside the gene matches. This CDR3 comprises 14 residues. The CDR3 sequence is CASSPGTATDTQYF. The CDR3 region has the DNA TGTGCCAGCTCACCGGGGACAGCCACAGATACGCAGTATTTT.

V is TRBV7-9 and J is TRBJ1-2; 8 bases agree with TRBD1. V trimming: 11 bases; J trimming: 0 bases; junction bases outside the gene matches: 14. The CDR3 runs 16 residues. Germline-derived CDR1 and CDR2 are SEHNR and FQNEAQ (reference sequence). The CDR3 nucleotides read TGTGCCGGCGGGAGGGACAGGATGATCTCTAACTATGGCTACACCTTC. It encodes CAGGRDRMISNYGYTF.

The count of this clone is one. The chain couples TRBV5-1 to TRBJ2-5; possibly TRBD1 for D (7 bases). The V end was cut by 0 bases, the J end by 2 bases, with 11 bases between. The germline V gene has CDR1 SGHRS and CDR2 YFSETQ. The CDR3 spans 15 residues. As DNA, the CDR3 is TGCGCCAGCAGCTTGGTGTCAGGGGGGCAAGAGACCCAGTACTTC. This gives the protein CASSLVSGGQETQYF.

The chain uses TRBV7-3 and TRBJ2-7; TRBD2 matches 11 bases. CDR1 SGHTA and CDR2 FQGTGA come from the germline V gene. The CDR3 has 16 amino acids. V gave up 5 bases and J gave up 1 base; unmatched junction bases: 7. CDR3 DNA sequence: TGTGCCAGCAGCCCTCCGGGACTAGCGGATTCCTACGAGCAGTACTTC. Translation gives CASSPPGLADSYEQYF.

The rearrangement uses TRBV5-6 and TRBJ1-2, with D possibly TRBD1 on 6 matching bases. Trimming stripped 4 bases from V and 3 bases from J, with 13 bases between. The CDR3 is 14 residues long. Germline CDR1 reads SGHDT; CDR2 reads YYEEEE. This CDR3 reads CASSSGQKDYGYTF. The DNA of the CDR3 is TGTGCCAGCAGCAGTGGACAGAAGGACTATGGCTACACCTTC.

This chain uses TRBV7-9 with TRBJ2-1; 14 positions agree with TRBD2. The CDR3 contains 15 residues. The germline gives CDR1 SEHNR, CDR2 FQNEAQ (reference sequence). Losses at the gene ends were 8 bases for V and 9 bases for J; bases not matched to a gene: 9. This CDR3 reads CASPPGLAGVGEQFF. CDR3 bases: TGTGCCAGCCCTCCGGGACTAGCGGGAGTCGGTGAGCAGTTCTTC. Full variable domain (outside the CDR3, taken from reference TRBV7-9 and TRBJ2-1): DTGVSQNPRHKITKRGQNVTFRCDPISEHNRLYWYRQTLGQGPEFLTYFQNEAQLEKSRLLSDRFSAERPKGSFSTLEIQRTEQGDSAMYLCASPPGLAGVGEQFFGPGTRLTVL.

This clone was seen only once. The V gene is TRBV29-1, the J gene TRBJ2-1; 10 bases are shared with TRBD2. The V and J ends lost 7 bases and 0 bases, in that order; junction bases with no gene match: 6. CDR3 length equals 15 residues. Germline V gene lookup returns CDR1 SQVTM and CDR2 ANQGSEA. CDR3 in amino acids: CSAAGGPSSYNEQFF. In DNA, the CDR3 is TGCAGCGCAGCGGGAGGGCCAAGCTCCTACAATGAGCAGTTCTTC.

This chain joins TRBV5-1 and TRBJ2-5, with 8 bases lining up with TRBD2. J gave up 5 bases and V 1 base, and 10 bases lay outside the gene matches. Germline CDR1 is SGHRS and CDR2 is YFSETQ. CDR3 length: 16 residues. The CDR3 DNA sequence: TGCGCCAGCAGCTTGCCCCCAGCGGGAGACGCGGAGACCCAGTACTTC. Its translation is CASSLPPAGDAETQYF.

The chain carries TRBV2 and TRBJ1-4; D is uncertain. V dropped 8 bases and J dropped 8 bases, with 12 bases sitting between them. In germline, CDR1 is SNHLY, CDR2 FYNNEI. The CDR3 runs to 12 residues. CDR3 amino acids: CASRRGGEKLFF. The CDR3 DNA reads TGTGCCAGCCGCCGAGGAGGGGAAAAACTGTTTTTT.

The CDR3 DNA follows: TGCGCCAGCAGCCAAGATCAGGGGGCAGACACTGAAGCTTTCTTT. It encodes CASSQDQGADTEAFF. The chain employs TRBV4-1 and TRBJ1-1; the match to TRBD1 covers 8 bases. CDR3 length equals 15 residues. Germline loops: CDR1 MGHRA, CDR2 YSYEKL. V gave up 0 bases and J gave up 3 bases; unmatched junction bases: 3.

This chain uses TRBV5-8 with TRBJ1-1; D not resolved. Germline lookup yields CDR1 SGHTS and CDR2 YDEGEE. This CDR3 has 12 residues. Trimming pared 4 bases from V and 5 bases from J, leaving 9 bases between. In nucleotides, the CDR3 is TGTGCCAGCAGCAACTCGTATACTGAAGCTTTCTTT. As protein: CASSNSYTEAFF.